Each of the 3 T cell receptor beta chains below was sequenced from the same sample in a study of CD8 T cells in ankylosing spondylitis (dated by TCRdb to about 2017). Library preparation employed 5' RACE. This sample was sequenced with an Illumina HiSeq 2500. TCRdb reworked the public reads: Q25 trimming with fastp, MiXCR clone assembly, productive beta chains retained. A single entry per CDR3 protein holds the most common genes and DNA from its merged rows. The sample data list more than 110,000 distinct CDR3 sequences, and 6.5% to 8.5% of these were observed just once. Of the sample, 7.3% is held by the ten largest clones. Specimen: synovial fluid, either unsorted or a sorted T cell fraction (not recorded which). The receptors come from a male donor with ankylosing spondylitis.

This clonotype turned up a few times. The rearrangement uses TRBV2 and TRBJ1-4; D is possibly TRBD1 (5 bases). Germline V gene lookup returns CDR1 SNHLY and CDR2 FYNNEI. V dropped 5 bases and J dropped 8 bases, with 15 bases sitting between them. CDR3 length: 14 amino acids. The CDR3 region is CASSQTRGEEKLFF. The CDR3 DNA sequence: TGTGCCAGCAGTCAAACCCGGGGCGAAGAAAAACTGTTTTTT. Based on the CDR3 plus reference TRBV2 and TRBJ1-4, the full variable domain is EPEVTQTPSHQVTQMGQEVILRCVPISNHLYFYWYRQILGQKVEFLVSFYNNEISEKSEIFDDQFSVERPDGSNFTLKIRSTKLEDSAMYFCASSQTRGEEKLFFGSGTQLSVL.

The chain is built from TRBV20-1 and TRBJ2-1, with 8 bases fitting TRBD2. V trimming: 5 bases; J trimming: 8 bases; junction bases outside the gene matches: 20. CDR1 is DFQATT and CDR2 is SNEGSKA in the germline V gene (reference sequence). The CDR3 contains 17 residues. As DNA, the CDR3 is TGCAGTGCTTCCGGGACTAGGGGCGGGGGGATGCGGCATGAGCAGTTCTTC. Its protein product is CSASGTRGGGMRHEQFF.

The chain has TRBV20-1 and TRBJ2-5; TRBD1 might be the D (7 bases). CDR1 and CDR2 (germline): DFQATT, SNEGSKA (reference sequence). The V and J ends lost 6 bases and 5 bases respectively, with 19 bases between them. The CDR3 totals 14 residues. CDR3: CSAQRAGGGETQYF. DNA for the CDR3: TGCAGTGCGCAGCGGGCAGGGGGTGGGGAGACCCAGTACTTC.